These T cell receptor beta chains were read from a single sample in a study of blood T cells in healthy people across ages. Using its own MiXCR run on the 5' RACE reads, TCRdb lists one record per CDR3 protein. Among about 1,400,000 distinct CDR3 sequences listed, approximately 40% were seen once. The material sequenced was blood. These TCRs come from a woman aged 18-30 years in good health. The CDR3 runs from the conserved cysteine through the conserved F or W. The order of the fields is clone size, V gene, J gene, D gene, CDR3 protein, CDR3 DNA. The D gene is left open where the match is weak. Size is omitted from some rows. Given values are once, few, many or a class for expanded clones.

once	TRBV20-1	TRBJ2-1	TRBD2	CSARDSWTSGVGEQFF	TGCAGTGCTAGAGATAGTTGGACTAGCGGGGTTGGTGAGCAGTTCTTC
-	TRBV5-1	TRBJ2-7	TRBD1	CASSSGQGWEQYF	TGCGCCAGCAGCTCGGGACAGGGCTGGGAGCAGTACTTC
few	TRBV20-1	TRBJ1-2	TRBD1	CSATNRGGGYGYTF	TGCAGTGCTACCAACAGGGGTGGGGGTTATGGCTACACCTTC
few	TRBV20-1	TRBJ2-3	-	CSARDRRGTDTQYF	TGCAGTGCTAGAGATCGACGGGGGACAGATACGCAGTATTTT
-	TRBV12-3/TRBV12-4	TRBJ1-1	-	CASSFSTLLPNTEAFF	TGTGCCAGCAGTTTCTCTACCCTTTTACCGAACACTGAAGCTTTCTTT
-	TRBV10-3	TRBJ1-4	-	CAISENGVATNEKLFF	TGTGCCATCAGTGAGAACGGGGTTGCAACTAATGAAAAACTGTTTTTT
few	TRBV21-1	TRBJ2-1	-	CASSMGRDRDYNEQFF	TGTGCCAGCAGCATGGGGAGGGACAGGGATTACAATGAGCAGTTCTTC
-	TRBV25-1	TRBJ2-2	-	CASSDQGGGANTGELFF	TGTGCCAGCAGTGATCAAGGTGGAGGGGCGAACACCGGGGAGCTGTTTTTT
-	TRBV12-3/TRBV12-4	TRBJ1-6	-	CASSFLGQGSPLHF	TGTGCCAGCAGTTTCCTGGGGCAGGGCTCACCCCTCCACTTT
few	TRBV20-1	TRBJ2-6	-	CSARPTWDFGANVLTF	TGCAGTGCTAGACCTACCTGGGACTTTGGGGCCAACGTCCTGACTTTC
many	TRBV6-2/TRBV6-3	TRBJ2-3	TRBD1	CASSRTGSPDTQYF	TGTGCCAGCAGCCGGACAGGGAGCCCAGATACGCAGTATTTT
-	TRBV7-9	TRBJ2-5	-	CASSLFGKQETQYF	TGTGCCAGCAGCTTATTCGGCAAACAAGAGACCCAGTACTTC
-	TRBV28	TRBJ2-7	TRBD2	CASSLSRLAGSYEQYF	TGTGCCAGCAGTTTATCAAGACTAGCGGGGTCCTACGAGCAGTACTTC
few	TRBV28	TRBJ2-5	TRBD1	CASSLLGQGPKQYF	TGTGCCAGCAGTTTGTTAGGACAGGGGCCAAAACAGTACTTC
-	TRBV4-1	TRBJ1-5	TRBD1	CASRWTGSDNQPQHF	TGCGCCAGCCGTTGGACAGGGTCTGACAATCAGCCCCAGCATTTT
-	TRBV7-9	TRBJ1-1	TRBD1	CASSLRGPGVATEAFF	TGTGCCAGCAGCCTAAGGGGGCCGGGGGTGGCCACTGAAGCTTTCTTT
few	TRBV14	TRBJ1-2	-	CASSQVGQSYGYTF	TGTGCCAGCAGCCAAGTAGGGCAGAGCTATGGCTACACCTTC
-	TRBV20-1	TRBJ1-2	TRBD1	CSARGGTGDGYTF	TGCAGTGCTAGAGGGGGGACAGGGGATGGCTACACCTTC